This TCR beta chain derives from a study of T-cell reconstitution after alpha-beta-depleted transplantation in children. General study points: The high TCRbeta diversity at day 60 in some patients came from surviving recipient T cells and thymic progenitors.

As concerns this clonotype: Its antigen remains unidentified.

The authors prepared the TCRbeta library with unique molecular identifiers. TCRdb reprocessed the PCR reads with MiXCR, giving one entry per CDR3 protein. The table records hundreds of thousands of distinct CDR3 sequences, approximately 15% of them present only once. This CDR3 contains 15 residues. Germline values: CDR1 MNHNS, CDR2 SASEGT. Trimming removed 4 bases at V and 6 bases at J, with 17 bases between. The material was PBMCs, mostly from graft donor cells, obtained 360 days after TCRalphabeta/CD19-depleted stem cell transplant. The receptor's source is a male patient younger than 18 who had a stem cell transplant for acute lymphoblastic leukemia, so the T cells may come from the graft donor. The chain combines TRBV6-1 with TRBJ2-3, with D perhaps matching TRBD1 or TRBD2 (5 bases each). CDR3 in amino acids: CASSARLGVGDTQYF. The CDR3 coding sequence is TGTGCCAGCAGTGCCCGCCTGGGGGTAGGGGATACGCAGTATTTT.